This TCR beta chain was observed in a study of T cells in Graves' hyperthyroidism and ophthalmopathy. Authors of the study amplified TCR beta CDR3 regions from RNA transcripts. During a first-round RT-PCR of the TCR CDR3, the HTBI primer set was used. TCRdb re-called the multiplex PCR reads with MiXCR, one entry per CDR3 protein. The table lists around 450,000 distinct CDR3 sequences, around 14% of them singletons. V was pared by 3 bases and J by 1 base, with 5 bases of the junction left unmatched. This CDR3 contains 15 residues. Germline CDR1 and CDR2: ENHRY and SYGVKD. The sample holds many counts of this clonotype.

The sample consisted of blood. The origin of this receptor is a woman under 30 with Graves' hyperthyroidism. The chain is built from TRBV10-3 and TRBJ2-7, with TRBD1 matching over 8 bases. The CDR3 protein is CAISDRTGISYEQYF. In DNA form, the CDR3 reads TGTGCCATCAGTGACCGGACAGGGATATCCTACGAGCAGTACTTC.